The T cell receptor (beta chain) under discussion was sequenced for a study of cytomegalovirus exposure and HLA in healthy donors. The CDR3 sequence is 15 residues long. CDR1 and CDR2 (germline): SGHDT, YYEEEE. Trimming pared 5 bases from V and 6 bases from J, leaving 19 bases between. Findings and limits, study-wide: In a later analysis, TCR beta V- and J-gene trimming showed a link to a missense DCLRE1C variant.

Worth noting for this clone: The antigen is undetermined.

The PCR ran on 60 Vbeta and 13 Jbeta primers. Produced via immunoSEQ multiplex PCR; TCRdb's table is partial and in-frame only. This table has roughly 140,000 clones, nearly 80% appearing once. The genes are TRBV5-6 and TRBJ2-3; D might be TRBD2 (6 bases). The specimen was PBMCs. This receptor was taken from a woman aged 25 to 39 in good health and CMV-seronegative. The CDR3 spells CASSPVAVTGDTQYF. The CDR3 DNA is TGTGCCAGCAGTCCCGTAGCGGTCACGGGGGATACGCAGTATTTT.